This T cell receptor beta chain was retrieved from a study of identifying expanded T cells in peripheral blood (dated 2019 in TCRdb). The study in broad terms: Separate aliquots of the same genomic DNA pool were sequenced to produce technical replicates, and four replicates were compared in pairs.

Overall study results and their limits: The beta-binomial model significantly reduced the number of clones called differentially abundant and the false-positive rate across all healthy-donor time intervals. The authors expected that over much longer intervals, such as months to years, biological variance in healthy repertoires might increase even further. The binomial model flagged roughly 1.1 differentially abundant clones between technical replicates, compared with about 16 over about 2 weeks and 19 over around four weeks. Across all healthy donors, variance in clone template counts between approximately 2-week samples was found to increase significantly with total template count.

Between the V and J ends, shortened by 1 base and 3 bases respectively, the junction contains 12 bases. The cysteine opens and the phenylalanine closes a CDR3 of 15 amino acids. Only CDR3 DNA is held: 45 bases, read in frame from base 1. The germline V gene supplies CDR1 SGHRS and CDR2 YFSETQ. About this clone: Its antigen is currently not known. No base quality information exists; no much larger clone differs at one position.

During the collection period, no immune events, such as infections, were documented for the healthy donors. Healthy-donor blood repertoires served as a training cohort to calibrate time-dependent variance in a beta-binomial model of T-cell clone differential abundance. The training cohort comprised approximately 10 healthy donors, 3 female and 7 male. On average the donors were approximately 40 years old, and their ages spanned roughly 25 to 70 years. Whole blood from each healthy donor was obtained from a commercial supplier and was collected at three time points 2 to 3 weeks apart. For immunosequencing, genomic DNA was extracted from unsorted whole blood. The immunoSEQ Assay, which relies on bias-controlled multiplex PCR amplification of genomic DNA, was used to profile TCRbeta CDR3 regions. On the authors' methods: The absolute abundance of each unique TCRbeta CDR3 region was quantified after sequences were collapsed and filtered. Differential abundance was assessed using a binomial (Fisher-equivalent) model and a beta-binomial model in which time-dependent variance fitted from healthy donors was added. Any clone with fewer than 5 combined templates was excluded, and a clone was called differentially abundant if its Benjamini-Hochberg FDR was below 0.01. The form v = (b*log(k)+a)^2 was used to model beta-binomial variance as a function of total template count across the two samples. This immuneACCESS table, as held by TCRdb, lists in-frame sequences with V and J called but not all clones. Of the missing ones, under half trace to an unresolved V gene in checked studies; the others have no known cause. That table supplies the V and J calls and clone size; D and trimming were determined from the DNA. For this sample there are 100,000 to 150,000 clones; about 86% appear just once. The ten largest clones capture 7.5% to 8.5% of the sample.

This clonotype was obtained from a person between 18 and 75 years old in good health. Here the chain combines TRBV5-1 and TRBJ2-3; TRBD2 might be the D gene, on 5 matching bases. Sample: blood. The nucleotides read TGCGCCAGCAGCTTGTCGAGCGGAAAAACAGATACGCAGTATTTT. It translates as CASSLSSGKTDTQYF.